This T cell receptor (beta chain) was observed in a study of T cell responses to AZD1222 COVID-19 vaccine. The method was immunoSEQ multiplex PCR; TCRdb's version includes in-frame clones alone and lacks a portion of them. The table has under 200,000 clones, roughly 93% seen once; the top ten hold 9.2%. Germline lookup yields CDR1 LGHNA and CDR2 YNFKEQ. V gave up 1 base and J gave up 1 base, with 8 bases separating them. The CDR3 totals 14 residues. Sequenced material: peripheral blood, taken on day 0 of AZD1222 vaccination. This TCR derives from an adult in good health. The V call is TRBV4-2, the J call TRBJ2-7; D not certain. The DNA for the CDR3 is TGTGCCAGCAGCCAAGCTCTAGGTTCCTACGAGCAGTACTTC. Amino acid sequence: CASSQALGSYEQYF.